These 20 T cell receptor beta chains were sequenced from one sample in a study of technical replicates of blood from several donors. Data came from immunoSEQ multiplex PCR; TCRdb stores just in-frame clones and leaves some out. Among fewer than 13,000 clones listed, approximately 94% were seen once. Specimen: PBMCs. The origin of the receptors is a human donor in good health.

The CDR3 loop reads CASSRERGLNTEAFF. In DNA form, the CDR3 reads TGTGCCAGCAGTCGAGAGAGAGGGTTGAACACTGAAGCTTTCTTT. V is TRBV27 and J is TRBJ1-1; D is unresolved. Germline CDR1 is MNHEY and CDR2 is SMNVEV (reference sequence). Trimming stripped 5 bases from V and 0 bases from J, with 13 bases between. This CDR3 is 15 amino acids long.

The chain has TRBV2 and TRBJ2-3; TRBD2 is a possible D gene (6 bases). The V and J ends lost 6 bases and 4 bases respectively, with 11 bases between them. This CDR3 contains 13 residues. Germline-derived CDR1 and CDR2 are SNHLY and FYNNEI. Written as DNA, the CDR3 is TGTGCCAGCAGGCCCCGACTAGCAGATACGCAGTATTTT. As protein: CASRPRLADTQYF.

This sequence joins TRBV6-5 and TRBJ1-5; a possible D gene is TRBD1 (6 bases). CDR1 is MNHEY and CDR2 is SVGAGI in the germline V gene. V was clipped by 0 bases and J by 5 bases, with 8 bases between them. The CDR3 extends over 14 amino acids. The CDR3: CASSYSTGDQPQHF. The CDR3 bases are TGTGCCAGCAGTTACTCGACAGGAGATCAGCCCCAGCATTTT.

The genes are TRBV6-1 and TRBJ1-5; 7 bases match TRBD1. After removal of 7 bases from V and 3 bases from J, the junction contained 9 bases not matched to a gene. Germline-derived CDR1 and CDR2 are MNHNS and SASEGT. CDR3 length: 15 residues. CDR3 DNA sequence: TGTGCCAGCATCCCGACAGGGAGGCTCAATCAGCCCCAGCATTTT. Translating gives CASIPTGRLNQPQHF.

The J gene is TRBJ2-5, the V gene TRBV7-9; a weak D match, TRBD2 (6 bases). CDR3 length: 15 amino acids. Between the trimmed V and J ends, which lost 4 bases and 4 bases, there was a span of 16 bases. Germline CDR1 reads SEHNR; CDR2 reads FQNEAQ (reference sequence). This chain's CDR3 is CASSSGPRRVETQYF. The CDR3 coding sequence is TGTGCCAGCAGCTCGGGCCCCCGGAGGGTAGAGACCCAGTACTTC.

The rearrangement links TRBV4-1 to TRBJ1-5, with 7 positions matching TRBD1. J gave up 4 bases and V 0 bases, and 6 bases lay outside the gene matches. Germline V CDR1 and CDR2: MGHRA, YSYEKL. CDR3 length: 16 residues. Written as DNA, the CDR3 is TGCGCCAGCAGCCAAGATTGGGACAGCTTAAATCAGCCCCAGCATTTT. Its translation is CASSQDWDSLNQPQHF.

This chain connects TRBV19 to TRBJ2-3; 7 nucleotides match TRBD1. Germline loops: CDR1 LNHDA, CDR2 SQIVND (reference sequence). The CDR3 runs to 14 residues. The V gene end was trimmed by 10 bases and the J gene end by 4 bases; junction bases not matched to a gene: 11. In DNA form, the CDR3 reads TGTGCCACCAGTAACAGGGGTCGTCCAGATACGCAGTATTTT. Its protein product is CATSNRGRPDTQYF.

The chain combines TRBV29-1 with TRBJ2-5; 7 bases line up with TRBD1. There are 12 residues in the CDR3. V lost 4 bases and J lost 3; bases outside the gene matches: 2. Germline V gene sequence: CDR1 SQVTM, CDR2 ANQGSEA. The CDR3 sequence: CSVGGTEETQYF. The CDR3 nucleotides are TGCAGCGTTGGGGGGACAGAAGAGACCCAGTACTTC.

This sequence joins TRBV4-2 and TRBJ2-3; D possibly corresponds to TRBD1 (7 bases). Deletions cut 0 bases from V and 5 bases from J, with 12 bases between. The CDR3 runs to 15 residues. CDR1 and CDR2 (germline): LGHNA, YNFKEQ. DNA for the CDR3: TGTGCCAGCAGCCAAGATGGGACAGCGGGAGATACGCAGTATTTT. As protein: CASSQDGTAGDTQYF.

The V gene is TRBV7-3, the J gene TRBJ2-2; no definite D call. The length of the CDR3 is 13 residues. The V and J ends lost 5 bases and 7 bases respectively, with 11 bases between them. Germline V CDR1 and CDR2: SGHTA, FQGTGA. CDR3 protein: CASSGQVGGELFF. The CDR3 DNA sequence: TGTGCCAGCAGCGGGCAGGTGGGCGGGGAGCTGTTTTTT.

The chain couples TRBV6-1 to TRBJ2-3; 7 bases are a match to TRBD2. The trim removed 4 bases at V and 1 base at J, leaving 8 bases unmatched. This CDR3 is 16 amino acids long. Germline CDR1 and CDR2: MNHNS and SASEGT. In DNA form, the CDR3 reads TGTGCCAGCAGTGCCCTGGGAGGGGAGGGCACAGATACGCAGTATTTT. Protein product: CASSALGGEGTDTQYF.

V and J are TRBV30 and TRBJ2-6; the D is unclear. Germline CDR1 GTSNPN, CDR2 SVGIG (reference sequence). V was shortened by 4 bases and J by 2 bases, with 9 bases between the two germline ends. This CDR3 comprises 14 residues. CDR3 protein: CAWTVQAGANVLTF. In DNA form, the CDR3 reads TGTGCCTGGACGGTTCAGGCTGGGGCCAACGTCCTGACTTTC.

The chain carries TRBV10-1 and TRBJ2-7; D not certain. The CDR3 totals 13 residues. Trimming took off 3 bases at V and 4 bases at J, with 10 bases between the two ends. The V gene's germline CDR1 is WNHNN and CDR2 SYGVQD (reference sequence). This CDR3 reads CASSDGRQYEQYF. CDR3 nucleotide sequence: TGCGCCAGCAGTGACGGCCGACAATACGAGCAGTACTTC.

The chain recombines TRBV25-1 with TRBJ2-3; D unresolved. Germline values: CDR1 MGHDK, CDR2 SYGVNS. Trimming took off 2 bases at V and 1 base at J, with 7 bases between the two ends. The CDR3 loop spans 14 amino acids. The CDR3 nucleotides are TGTGCCAGCAGTGAAGCCTTAGGCACAGATACGCAGTATTTT. Its translation: CASSEALGTDTQYF. The whole variable domain, filled in from reference TRBV25-1 and TRBJ2-3, reads EADIYQTPRYLVIGTGKKITLECSQTMGHDKMYWYQQDPGMELHLIHYSYGVNSTEKGDLSSESTVSRIRTEHFPLTLESARPSHTSQYLCASSEALGTDTQYFGPGTRLTVL.

The rearrangement joins TRBV2 to TRBJ2-3, with a possible D match to TRBD2 (7 bases). The CDR3 covers 15 residues. CDR1 and CDR2 from the germline V gene are SNHLY and FYNNEI. V lost 4 bases and J 2 bases, leaving 13 bases between the germline ends. CDR3 in DNA: TGTGCCAGCAGTGGGGCGGGGGCCTCCACAGATACGCAGTATTTT. Translation gives CASSGAGASTDTQYF.

V is TRBV6-6 and J is TRBJ2-1; a weak D match, TRBD2 (5 bases). In germline, CDR1 is MNHNY, CDR2 SVGAGI (reference sequence). V was cut by 2 bases and J by 4 bases, with 6 bases left in between. The CDR3 is 13 residues long. The CDR3 DNA reads TGTGCCAGCAGTTACAGCGGTTACAATGAGCAGTTCTTC. Protein: CASSYSGYNEQFF.

In nucleotides, the CDR3 is TGTGCCAGCAGCGCATACCTAGGAGGGTTCTTC. Its protein is CASSAYLGGFF. V usage is TRBV13 and J usage is TRBJ2-1; D might be TRBD2 (5 bases). Germline V lookup: CDR1 PRHDT, CDR2 FYEKMQ (reference sequence). Trimming took off 5 bases at V and 15 bases at J, with 14 bases between the two ends. This CDR3 region has 11 residues. Filled out from reference TRBV13 and TRBJ2-1, the complete variable domain reads AAGVIQSPRHLIKEKRETATLKCYPIPRHDTVYWYQQGPGQDPQFLISFYEKMQSDKGSIPDRFSAQQFSDYHSELNMSSLELGDSALYFCASSAYLGGFFGPGTRLTVL.

DNA for the CDR3: TGTGCCAGCAGCTCTGTCCTCCGGAGCTCCTACGAGCAGTACTTC. Protein: CASSSVLRSSYEQYF. V usage is TRBV7-9 and J usage is TRBJ2-5, with D uncertain. The end of the DNA aligns better with TRBJ2-7, so the J call may be wrong. The germline V gene encodes CDR1 SEHNR and CDR2 FQNEAQ (reference sequence). The CDR3 totals 15 residues.

The chain has TRBV9 and TRBJ2-1; TRBD2 matches 10 bases. Trimming at V came to 0 bases and at J to 5 bases, leaving 2 bases not matched to a gene. Per the germline V gene, CDR1 is SGDLS and CDR2 is YYNGEE. The CDR3 consists of 15 residues. CDR3 nucleotide sequence: TGTGCCAGCAGCGTAGCTAGCGGGAGCAACAATGAGCAGTTCTTC. Translated, it gives CASSVASGSNNEQFF.

This chain links TRBV10-3 with TRBJ2-7; 11 nucleotides align to TRBD2. V lost 4 bases to trimming and J lost 0 bases; unmatched junction nucleotides: 11. The germline CDR1 and CDR2 sequences are ENHRY and SYGVKD. CDR3 size: 18 residues. CDR3 coding DNA: TGTGCCATCAGTGCGAGGTTAGCGGGAGGGTTAGGCTCCTACGAGCAGTACTTC. Protein sequence: CAISARLAGGLGSYEQYF.